This T cell receptor beta chain comes out of a study of blood T cell repertoires in COVID-19 (dated by TCRdb to 2018 to 2021). About the investigation overall: Samples from collaborators originated in the United States, Italy and Spain and spanned both the acute and convalescent phases of COVID-19. Where available, HLA class I and class II types were obtained from metadata supplied by the sample provider rather than from assay-based typing. The repertoires were made available in a free public database intended to serve as a resource for research on the immune response to SARS-CoV-2. A de-identified subject ID, COVID-19 status, age in years and sex were almost always included in the sample metadata. Subjects who had been exposed to COVID-19, were actively infected with it, or had recovered from it provided the deeply sampled blood TCRbeta repertoires that made up the dataset. The material from the prospective study consisted of cDNA or gDNA derived from T cells, B-cell-depleted T cells, or PBMCs. Samples came from the ongoing ImmuneRACE study (first 160 participants) plus 1,254 subjects from 6 global collaborators. Summary of the overall study and its limitations: The amount of clinical and demographic metadata varied by source and participant and was provided uncurated.

TCRbeta CDR3 regions were amplified from genomic DNA using the immunoSEQ Assay, a bias-controlled multiplex PCR. The study's own analysis went as follows. Within the assay, amplification of reference gene primers was used to estimate how many nucleated cells each sample contained. Sequence reads were collapsed and filtered to measure the absolute abundance of every unique TCRbeta CDR3 rearrangement. For each sample, productive Simpson clonality was calculated by taking the square root of Simpson's diversity index across productive rearrangements. TCRdb retrieved this table from immuneACCESS and kept in-frame rearrangements only. Not all clones are present; in checked studies, unresolved V genes account for under half, and no reason is known for the remainder. D and trimming were read from the DNA, whereas the V and J calls and clone size are those reported in that table. The sample table holds more than 250,000 clones, of which around 90% were seen once. Jointly, the top ten make up around 1.7% of the sample.

Worth noting for this clone: Its cognate antigen has yet to be identified. Within one base of it there is no much larger clone, and no base qualities were kept.

The germline V gene (reference sequence) provides CDR1 SEHNR and CDR2 FQNEAQ. A distance of 23 bases separates the germline ends of V and J, which lose 4 bases and 3 bases respectively. Including the terminal cysteine and phenylalanine, the CDR3 comprises 18 residues. Only the CDR3 part of the read is kept: 54 bases, read in frame from the first base. Participants in the prospective study were enrolled through a virtual design, were aged about 18 to 89 years, and lived in roughly 24 United States geographic areas. In the prospective study, participants were assigned to cohorts based on the clinical history participants reported in a screening survey and a study questionnaire. Mobile phlebotomists in the prospective study collected whole blood, serum and a nasopharyngeal or oropharyngeal swab from every participant. Participants in the prospective study had the option to provide additional blood draws and questionnaires over a 2-month period. Before DNA extraction, prospective study blood samples were shipped either frozen or at room temperature.

This sequence uses TRBV7-9 and TRBJ2-3; TRBD2 is possibly the D segment (6 matching bases). This TCR was sampled from a young woman with acute COVID-19. The sample was PBMCs or T cells enriched from blood (not recorded which). The CDR3 region reads CASSSSRGTGYGTDTQYF. The nucleotide sequence reads TGTGCCAGCAGCTCCTCCCGCGGGACTGGTTATGGTACAGATACGCAGTATTTT.